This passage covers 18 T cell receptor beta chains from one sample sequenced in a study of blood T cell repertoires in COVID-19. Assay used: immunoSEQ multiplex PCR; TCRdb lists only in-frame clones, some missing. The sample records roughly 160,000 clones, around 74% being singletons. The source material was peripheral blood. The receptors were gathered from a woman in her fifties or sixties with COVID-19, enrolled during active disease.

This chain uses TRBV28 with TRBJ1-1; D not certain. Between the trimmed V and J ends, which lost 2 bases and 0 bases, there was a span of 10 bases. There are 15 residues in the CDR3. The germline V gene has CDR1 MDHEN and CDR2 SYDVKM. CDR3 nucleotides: TGTGCCAGCAGTTTACGGCGGCTTATGAACACTGAAGCTTTCTTT. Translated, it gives CASSLRRLMNTEAFF. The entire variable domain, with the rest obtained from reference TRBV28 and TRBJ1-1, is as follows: DVKVTQSSRYLVKRTGEKVFLECVQDMDHENMFWYRQDPGLGLRLIYFSYDVKMKEKGDIPEGYSVSREKKERFSLILESASTNQTSMYLCASSLRRLMNTEAFFGQGTRLTVV.

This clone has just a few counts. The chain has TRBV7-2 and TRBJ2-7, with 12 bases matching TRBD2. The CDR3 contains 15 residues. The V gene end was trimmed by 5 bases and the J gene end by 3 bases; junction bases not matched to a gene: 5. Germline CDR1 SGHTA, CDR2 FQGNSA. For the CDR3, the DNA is TGTGCCAGCAGCCTAGGACTAGCGGGAAACTACGAGCAGTACTTC. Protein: CASSLGLAGNYEQYF.

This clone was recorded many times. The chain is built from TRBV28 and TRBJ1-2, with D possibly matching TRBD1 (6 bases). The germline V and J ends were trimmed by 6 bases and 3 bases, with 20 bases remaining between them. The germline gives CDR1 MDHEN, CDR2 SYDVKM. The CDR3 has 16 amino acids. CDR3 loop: CASRPASWGGDYGYTF. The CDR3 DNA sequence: TGTGCCAGCAGGCCGGCCTCGTGGGGGGGCGACTATGGCTACACCTTC.

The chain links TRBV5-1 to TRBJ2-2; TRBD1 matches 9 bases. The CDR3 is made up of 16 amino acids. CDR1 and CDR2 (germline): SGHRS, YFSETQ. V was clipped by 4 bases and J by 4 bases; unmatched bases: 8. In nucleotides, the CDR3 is TGCGCCAGCAGCCCGCCGGGACAGGGTGCCACCGGGGAGCTGTTTTTT. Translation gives CASSPPGQGATGELFF.

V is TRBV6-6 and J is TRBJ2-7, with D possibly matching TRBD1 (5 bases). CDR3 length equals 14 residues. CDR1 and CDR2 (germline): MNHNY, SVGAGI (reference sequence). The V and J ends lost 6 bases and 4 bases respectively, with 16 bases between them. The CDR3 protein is CASRRQISGYEQYF. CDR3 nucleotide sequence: TGTGCCAGCAGGAGACAGATTTCAGGTTACGAGCAGTACTTC.

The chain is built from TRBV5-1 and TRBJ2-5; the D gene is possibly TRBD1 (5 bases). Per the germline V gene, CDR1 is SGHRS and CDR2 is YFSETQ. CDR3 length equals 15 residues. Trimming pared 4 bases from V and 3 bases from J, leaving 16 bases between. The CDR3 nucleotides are TGCGCCAGCAGCCCGCTCCAGGGTGTAGAAGAGACCCAGTACTTC. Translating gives CASSPLQGVEETQYF.

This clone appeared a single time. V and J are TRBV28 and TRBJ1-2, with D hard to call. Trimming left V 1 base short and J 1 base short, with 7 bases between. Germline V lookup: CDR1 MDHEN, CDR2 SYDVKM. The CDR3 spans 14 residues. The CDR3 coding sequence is TGTGCCAGCAGTTTATCCGGGAGTAACTATGGCTACACCTTC. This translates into CASSLSGSNYGYTF.

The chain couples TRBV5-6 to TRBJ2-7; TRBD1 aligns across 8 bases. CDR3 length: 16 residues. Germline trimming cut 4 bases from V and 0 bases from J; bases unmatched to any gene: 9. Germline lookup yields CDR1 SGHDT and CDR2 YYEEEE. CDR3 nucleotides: TGTGCCAGCAGCGATGCCGGGACAGGATACTCCTACGAGCAGTACTTC. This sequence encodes CASSDAGTGYSYEQYF.

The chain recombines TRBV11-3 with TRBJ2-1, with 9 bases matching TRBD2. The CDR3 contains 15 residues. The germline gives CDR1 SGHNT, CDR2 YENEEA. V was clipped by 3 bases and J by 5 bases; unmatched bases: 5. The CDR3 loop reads CASSFGSGSHNEQFF. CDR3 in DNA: TGTGCCAGCAGCTTCGGTAGCGGGAGCCACAATGAGCAGTTCTTC.

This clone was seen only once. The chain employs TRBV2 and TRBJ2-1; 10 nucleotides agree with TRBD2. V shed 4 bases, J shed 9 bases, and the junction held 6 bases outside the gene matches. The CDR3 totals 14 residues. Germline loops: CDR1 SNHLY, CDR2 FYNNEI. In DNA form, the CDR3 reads TGTGCCAGCAGTGGAGCGGGAGGGCCCAGTGAGCAGTTCTTC. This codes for CASSGAGGPSEQFF.

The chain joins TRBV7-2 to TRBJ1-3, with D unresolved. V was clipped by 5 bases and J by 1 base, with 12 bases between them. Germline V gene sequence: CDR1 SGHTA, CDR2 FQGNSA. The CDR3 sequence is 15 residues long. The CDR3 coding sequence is TGTGCCAGCAGCCCCGGGAGGTGGTCTGGAAACACCATATATTTT. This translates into CASSPGRWSGNTIYF.

CDR3 amino acids: CASSLSVGRANTGELFF. CDR3 in DNA: TGCGCCAGCAGCTTGAGTGTGGGCAGGGCGAACACCGGGGAGCTGTTTTTT. J is TRBJ2-2 and V is TRBV5-1, with D maybe TRBD1 (5 bases). The CDR3 spans 17 residues. Germline loops: CDR1 SGHRS, CDR2 YFSETQ. Trimming took off 1 base at V and 0 bases at J, with 13 bases between the two ends.

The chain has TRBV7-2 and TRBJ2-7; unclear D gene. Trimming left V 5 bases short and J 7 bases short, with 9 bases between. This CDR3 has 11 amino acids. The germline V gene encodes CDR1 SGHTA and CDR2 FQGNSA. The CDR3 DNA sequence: TGTGCCAGCAGCCAAACTAAAGAGCAGTACTTC. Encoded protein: CASSQTKEQYF.

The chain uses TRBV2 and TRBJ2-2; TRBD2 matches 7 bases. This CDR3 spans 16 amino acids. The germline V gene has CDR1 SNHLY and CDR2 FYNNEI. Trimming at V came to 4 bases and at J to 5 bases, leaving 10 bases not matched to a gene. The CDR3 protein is CASSVDSGWLTGELFF. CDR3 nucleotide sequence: TGTGCCAGCAGTGTGGATAGCGGGTGGTTAACCGGGGAGCTGTTTTTT.

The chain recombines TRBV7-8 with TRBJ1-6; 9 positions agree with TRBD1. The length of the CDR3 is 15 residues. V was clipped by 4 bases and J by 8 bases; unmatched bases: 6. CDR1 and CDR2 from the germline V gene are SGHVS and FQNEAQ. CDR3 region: CASSSAGQGHSPLHF. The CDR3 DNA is TGTGCCAGCAGCTCCGCGGGACAGGGACATTCACCCCTCCACTTT. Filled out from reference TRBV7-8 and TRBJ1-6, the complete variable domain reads GAGVSQSPRYKVAKRGQDVALRCDPISGHVSLFWYQQALGQGPEFLTYFQNEAQLDKSGLPSDRFFAERPEGSVSTLKIQRTQQEDSAVYLCASSSAGQGHSPLHFGNGTRLTVT.

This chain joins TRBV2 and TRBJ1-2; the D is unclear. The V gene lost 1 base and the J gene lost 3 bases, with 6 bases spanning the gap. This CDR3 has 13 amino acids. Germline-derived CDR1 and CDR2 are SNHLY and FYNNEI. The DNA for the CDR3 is TGTGCCAGCAGTGAAGGAGAGGACTATGGCTACACCTTC. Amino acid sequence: CASSEGEDYGYTF. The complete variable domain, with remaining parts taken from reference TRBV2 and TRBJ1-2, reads EPEVTQTPSHQVTQMGQEVILRCVPISNHLYFYWYRQILGQKVEFLVSFYNNEISEKSEIFDDQFSVERPDGSNFTLKIRSTKLEDSAMYFCASSEGEDYGYTFGSGTRLTVV.

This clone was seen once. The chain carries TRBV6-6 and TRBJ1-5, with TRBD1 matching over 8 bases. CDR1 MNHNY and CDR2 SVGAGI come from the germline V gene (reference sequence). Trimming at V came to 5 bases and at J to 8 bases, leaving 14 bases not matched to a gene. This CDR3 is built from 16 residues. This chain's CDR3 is CASSPGSGQVHKPQHF. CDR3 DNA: TGTGCCAGCAGTCCCGGATCGGGACAGGTTCACAAGCCCCAGCATTTT.

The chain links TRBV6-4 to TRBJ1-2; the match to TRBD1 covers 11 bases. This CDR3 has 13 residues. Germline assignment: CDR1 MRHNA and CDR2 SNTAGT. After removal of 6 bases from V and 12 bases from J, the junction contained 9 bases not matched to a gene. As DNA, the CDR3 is TGTGCCAGCAGCCCGACCGGGACAGGGGGTCACACCTTC. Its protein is CASSPTGTGGHTF.